The next 11 T cell receptor beta chains were all read from a single sample in a study of T cell repertoires in cytomegalovirus infection. TCRdb reanalysed the reads using MiXCR and keeps one entry per CDR3 protein. The table lists under 600,000 distinct CDR3 sequences, 16% of them singletons. The sample was CD8+ T cells from PBMCs. The source of these receptors is a human donor in good health (CMV status not recorded). Some clones in this sample may be carry-over from other donors' samples.

This clonotype was seen many times. The V call is TRBV11-2, the J call TRBJ2-7, with 8 bases lining up with TRBD2. The CDR3 is 12 residues long. Germline CDR1 is SGHAT and CDR2 is FQNNGV. V was clipped by 6 bases and J by 6 bases; unmatched bases: 4. The CDR3: CASRNRGGEQYF. The CDR3 nucleotides read TGTGCCAGCAGGAACCGGGGGGGCGAGCAGTACTTC.

In its sample, this clonotype was seen many times. The rearrangement links TRBV7-9 to TRBJ2-7; D tentatively reads TRBD1 or TRBD2 (5 bases each). Per germline, CDR1 SEHNR and CDR2 FQNEAQ (reference sequence). There are 16 residues in the CDR3. V was shortened by 4 bases and J by 4 bases, with 20 bases between the two germline ends. For the CDR3, the DNA is TGTGCCAGCAGCTACTCCCGGGACCAAGGATCATACGAGCAGTACTTC. This sequence encodes CASSYSRDQGSYEQYF.

V and J are TRBV19 and TRBJ1-1; D might be TRBD1 (5 bases). With 7 bases removed from V and 0 bases from J, the gap between germline ends came to 15 bases. Germline values: CDR1 LNHDA, CDR2 SQIVND (reference sequence). This CDR3 contains 15 residues. CDR3 coding DNA: TGTGCCAGTAACCTAGGGTGGGGGTTGAACACTGAAGCTTTCTTT. This sequence encodes CASNLGWGLNTEAFF.

This clonotype was counted at least ten times. This chain uses TRBV7-2 with TRBJ1-2; maybe TRBD1 (5 bases). Trimming removed 3 bases from V and 0 bases from J, with 11 bases in between. This CDR3 spans 15 amino acids. From germline, CDR1 is SGHTA and CDR2 FQGNSA. The CDR3 reads CASSLPGRANYGYTF. CDR3 nucleotides: TGTGCCAGCAGCTTGCCAGGGAGAGCTAACTATGGCTACACCTTC.

As to this clonotype: Just one base apart from a much larger clone, this may be a read error. The chain recombines TRBV6-7 with TRBJ2-7; D is perhaps TRBD1 (6 bases). TRBV6-7 is reported as an ORF; its role is uncertain. This CDR3 has 20 residues. V was pared by 0 bases and J by 0 bases, with 24 bases between. CDR3 residues: CASSYSLNLPGQKSSYEQYF. The CDR3 region has the DNA TGTGCCAGCAGTTACTCGTTGAATTTACCGGGACAAAAAAGCTCCTACGAGCAGTACTTC.

This clonotype was counted a few times. This chain links TRBV27 with TRBJ2-7; the match to TRBD1 covers 9 bases. This CDR3 is 15 amino acids long. J was trimmed by 3 bases and V by 5 bases; bases with no gene match: 8. Germline lookup yields CDR1 MNHEY and CDR2 SMNVEV (reference sequence). The CDR3 protein is CASSDPGTGLYEQYF. CDR3 DNA: TGTGCCAGCAGTGACCCCGGGACAGGGCTCTACGAGCAGTACTTC.

This clonotype turned up a few times. The genes are TRBV5-1 and TRBJ2-7; TRBD1 matches at 10 bases. This CDR3 contains 15 residues. Germline V gives CDR1 SGHRS, CDR2 YFSETQ. Germline trimming cut 4 bases from V and 1 base from J; bases unmatched to any gene: 5. The CDR3 sequence is CASSTPGQGSYEQYF. The CDR3 DNA is TGCGCCAGCAGCACTCCGGGACAGGGGTCCTACGAGCAGTACTTC.

To note about this clonotype: A much larger clone is a single base away; this may be a read error. The chain has TRBV7-9 and TRBJ1-1; D ambiguous. Germline V lookup: CDR1 SEHNR, CDR2 FQNEAQ (reference sequence). This CDR3 has 12 residues. The DNA of the CDR3 is TGTGCCGGCAGCTTTACGACCTTCGAAGCTTTCTTT. Its protein is CAGSFTTFEAFF.

This chain connects TRBV6-1 to TRBJ2-7; TRBD1 matches 7 bases. Trimming cost V 2 bases and J 1 base; bases outside gene matches: 5. This CDR3 is 15 amino acids long. Germline lookup yields CDR1 MNHNS and CDR2 SASEGT. Here the CDR3 DNA reads TGTGCCAGCAGTGAAAGACAGGGACGGTCCTACGAGCAGTACTTC. Protein: CASSERQGRSYEQYF.

Points on this clonotype: A much larger clone differs from this one at a single base, so this may be a read error. The chain has TRBV10-2 and TRBJ2-5; D gene uncertain. Germline lookup yields CDR1 WSHSY and CDR2 SAAADI. This CDR3 spans 11 amino acids. CDR3 DNA sequence: TGCGCCGGCAGTGATGCGGAGACCCAGTACTTC. It yields the protein CAGSDAETQYF.

This clonotype has ten or more counts. The chain couples TRBV7-9 to TRBJ2-3; 7 bases match TRBD1. With V trimmed by 5 bases and J by 1 base, 6 bases remained unmatched. Germline CDR1 and CDR2: SEHNR and FQNEAQ (reference sequence). There are 15 residues in the CDR3. The CDR3 spells CASSNRDSGTDTQYF. DNA for the CDR3: TGTGCCAGCAGCAACCGGGACAGCGGCACAGATACGCAGTATTTT.